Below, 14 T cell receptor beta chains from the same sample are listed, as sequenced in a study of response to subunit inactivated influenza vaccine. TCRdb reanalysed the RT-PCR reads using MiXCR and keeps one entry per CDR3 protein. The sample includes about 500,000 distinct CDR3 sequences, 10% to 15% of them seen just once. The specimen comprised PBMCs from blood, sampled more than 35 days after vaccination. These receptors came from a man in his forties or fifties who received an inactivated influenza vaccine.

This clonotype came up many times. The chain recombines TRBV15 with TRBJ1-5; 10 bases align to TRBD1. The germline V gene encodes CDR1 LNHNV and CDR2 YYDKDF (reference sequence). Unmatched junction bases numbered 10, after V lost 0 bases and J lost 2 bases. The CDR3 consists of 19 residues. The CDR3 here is CATSRDRRGQGYGNQPQHF. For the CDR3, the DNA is TGTGCCACCAGCAGAGATCGTCGGGGACAGGGGTATGGCAATCAGCCCCAGCATTTT.

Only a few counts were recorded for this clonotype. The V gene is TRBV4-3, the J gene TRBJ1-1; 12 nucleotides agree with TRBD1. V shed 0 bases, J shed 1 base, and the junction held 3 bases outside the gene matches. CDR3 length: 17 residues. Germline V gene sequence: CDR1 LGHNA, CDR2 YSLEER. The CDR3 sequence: CASSQDGTGGKNTEAFF. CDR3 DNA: TGCGCCAGCAGCCAAGACGGGACAGGGGGCAAGAACACTGAAGCTTTCTTT.

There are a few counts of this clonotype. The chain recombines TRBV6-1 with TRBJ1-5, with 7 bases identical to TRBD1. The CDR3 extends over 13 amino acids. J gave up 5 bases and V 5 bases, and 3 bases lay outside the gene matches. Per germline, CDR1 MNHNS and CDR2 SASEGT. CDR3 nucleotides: TGTGCCAGCAGTCAGGGGGAATATCAGCCCCAGCATTTT. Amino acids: CASSQGEYQPQHF.

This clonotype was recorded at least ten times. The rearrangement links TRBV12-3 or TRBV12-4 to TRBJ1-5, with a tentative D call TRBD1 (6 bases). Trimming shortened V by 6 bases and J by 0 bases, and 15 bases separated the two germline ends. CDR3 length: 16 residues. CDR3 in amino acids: CASSQGQMGSNQPQHF. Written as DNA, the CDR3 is TGTGCCAGCAGCCAAGGACAGATGGGTAGCAATCAGCCCCAGCATTTT.

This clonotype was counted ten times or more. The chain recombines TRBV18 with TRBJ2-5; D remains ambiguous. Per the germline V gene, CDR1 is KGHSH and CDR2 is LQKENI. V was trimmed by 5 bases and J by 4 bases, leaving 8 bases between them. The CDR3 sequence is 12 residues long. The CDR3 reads CASSGIGETQYF. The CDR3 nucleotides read TGTGCCAGCTCAGGAATTGGAGAGACCCAGTACTTC. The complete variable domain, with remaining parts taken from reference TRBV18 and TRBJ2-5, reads NAGVMQNPRHLVRRRGQEARLRCSPMKGHSHVYWYRQLPEEGLKFMVYLQKENIIDESGMPKERFSAEFPKEGPSILRIQQVVRGDSAAYFCASSGIGETQYFGPGTRLLVL.

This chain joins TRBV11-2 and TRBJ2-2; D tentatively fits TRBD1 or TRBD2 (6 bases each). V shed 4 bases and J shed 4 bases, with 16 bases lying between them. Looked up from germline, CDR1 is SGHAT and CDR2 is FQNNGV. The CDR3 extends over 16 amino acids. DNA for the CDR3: TGTGCCAGCAGCTCCTCACGGTCGGGGGCCACCGGGGAGCTGTTTTTT. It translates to CASSSSRSGATGELFF.

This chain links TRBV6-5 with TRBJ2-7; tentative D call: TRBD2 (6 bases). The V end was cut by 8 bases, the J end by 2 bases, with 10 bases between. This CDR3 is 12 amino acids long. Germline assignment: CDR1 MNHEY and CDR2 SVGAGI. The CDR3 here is CASGGTTYEQYF. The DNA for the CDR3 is TGTGCCAGCGGGGGGACGACCTACGAGCAGTACTTC.

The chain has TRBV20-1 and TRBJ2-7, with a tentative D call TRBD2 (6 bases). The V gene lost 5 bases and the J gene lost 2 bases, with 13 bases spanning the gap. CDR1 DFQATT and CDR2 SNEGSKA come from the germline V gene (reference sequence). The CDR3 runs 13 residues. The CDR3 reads CSASRAGAYEQYF. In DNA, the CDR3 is TGCAGTGCTTCTAGAGCGGGTGCCTACGAGCAGTACTTC.

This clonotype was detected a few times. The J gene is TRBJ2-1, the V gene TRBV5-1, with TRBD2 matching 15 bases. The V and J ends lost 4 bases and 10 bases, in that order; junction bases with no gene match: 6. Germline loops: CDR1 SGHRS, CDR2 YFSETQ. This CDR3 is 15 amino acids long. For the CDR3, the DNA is TGCGCCAGCAGCCTAGGGACTAGCGGGGGGTTGGAGCAGTTCTTC. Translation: CASSLGTSGGLEQFF.

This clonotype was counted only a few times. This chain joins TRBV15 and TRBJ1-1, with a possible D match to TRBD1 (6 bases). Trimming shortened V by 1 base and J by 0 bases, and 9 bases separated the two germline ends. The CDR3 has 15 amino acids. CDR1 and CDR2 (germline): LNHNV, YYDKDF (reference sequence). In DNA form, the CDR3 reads TGTGCCACCAGCAGAGCTGGGACAATGAACACTGAAGCTTTCTTT. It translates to CATSRAGTMNTEAFF.

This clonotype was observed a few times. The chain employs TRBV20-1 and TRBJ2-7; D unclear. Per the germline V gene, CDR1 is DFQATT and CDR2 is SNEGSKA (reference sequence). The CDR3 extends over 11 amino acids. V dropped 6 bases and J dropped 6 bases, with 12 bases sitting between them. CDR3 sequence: CSAPLPGEQYF. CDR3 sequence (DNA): TGCAGTGCCCCACTTCCTGGCGAGCAGTACTTC.

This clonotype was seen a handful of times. The CDR3 nucleotides read TGCGCCAGCAGCCAAGATCCCCAAACTGGGCAGTTCTTC. Amino acids: CASSQDPQTGQFF. This sequence joins TRBV4-3 and TRBJ2-1; D gene unclear. Trimming took 0 bases from V and 12 from J, leaving 12 bases between them. The CDR3 has 13 amino acids. Germline CDR1 is LGHNA and CDR2 is YSLEER.

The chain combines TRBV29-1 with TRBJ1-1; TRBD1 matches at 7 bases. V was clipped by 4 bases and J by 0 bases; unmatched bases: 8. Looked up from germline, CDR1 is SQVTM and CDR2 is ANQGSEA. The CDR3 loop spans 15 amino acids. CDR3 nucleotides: TGCAGCGTTGGGACAGGCTCCCAAATGAACACTGAAGCTTTCTTT. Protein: CSVGTGSQMNTEAFF.

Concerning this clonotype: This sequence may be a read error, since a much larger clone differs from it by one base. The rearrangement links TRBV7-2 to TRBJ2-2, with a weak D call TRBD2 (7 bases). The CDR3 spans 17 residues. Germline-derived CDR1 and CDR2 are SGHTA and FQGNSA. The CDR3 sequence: CASSFSGGGSRGGELLF. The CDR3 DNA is TGTGCCAGCAGCTTCAGTGGCGGGGGCTCGAGGGGCGGGGAGCTGCTTTTT.